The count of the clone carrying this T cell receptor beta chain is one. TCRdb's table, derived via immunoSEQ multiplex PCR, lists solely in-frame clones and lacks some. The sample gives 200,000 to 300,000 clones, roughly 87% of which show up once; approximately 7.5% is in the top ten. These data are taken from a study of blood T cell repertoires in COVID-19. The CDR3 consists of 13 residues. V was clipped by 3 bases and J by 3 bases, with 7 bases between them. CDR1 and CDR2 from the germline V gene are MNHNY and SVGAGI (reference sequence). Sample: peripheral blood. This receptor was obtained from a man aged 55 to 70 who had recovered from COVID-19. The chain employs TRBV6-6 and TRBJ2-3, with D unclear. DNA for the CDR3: TGTGCCAGCAGTTATGCGAGAACAGATACGCAGTATTTT. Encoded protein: CASSYARTDTQYF.